This TCR beta chain came from a study of blood T cell repertoires in COVID-19. CDR3 size: 14 residues. The J segment lost 5 bases and the V segment lost 8 bases, leaving 5 bases of the junction unmatched. Germline loops: CDR1 SNHLY, CDR2 FYNNEI. Clones were read by immunoSEQ multiplex PCR, and TCRdb kept only the in-frame ones, dropping some. The sample records around 150,000 clones, around nine tenths being singletons. The J gene is TRBJ2-5, the V gene TRBV2; 13 bases agree with TRBD2. The clonotype was recovered from a man over 45 with active or convalescent COVID-19. Sequencing was performed on peripheral blood. The CDR3 coding sequence is TGTGCCAGCGGACTAGCGGGAGTCCGGGAGACCCAGTACTTC. Protein: CASGLAGVRETQYF.